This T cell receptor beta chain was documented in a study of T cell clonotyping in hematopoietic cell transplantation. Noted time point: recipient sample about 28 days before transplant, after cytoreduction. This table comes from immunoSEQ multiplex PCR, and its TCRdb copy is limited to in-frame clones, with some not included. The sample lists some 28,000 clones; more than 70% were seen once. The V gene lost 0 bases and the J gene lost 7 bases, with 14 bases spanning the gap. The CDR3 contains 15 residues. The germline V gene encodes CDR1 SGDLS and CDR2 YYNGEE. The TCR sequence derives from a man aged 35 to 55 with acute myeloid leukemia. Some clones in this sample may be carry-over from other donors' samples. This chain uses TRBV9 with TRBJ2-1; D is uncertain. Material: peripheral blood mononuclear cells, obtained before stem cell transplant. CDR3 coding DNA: TGTGCCAGCAGCGTAGCTGTGAGACACGGGAATGAGCAGTTCTTC. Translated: CASSVAVRHGNEQFF.